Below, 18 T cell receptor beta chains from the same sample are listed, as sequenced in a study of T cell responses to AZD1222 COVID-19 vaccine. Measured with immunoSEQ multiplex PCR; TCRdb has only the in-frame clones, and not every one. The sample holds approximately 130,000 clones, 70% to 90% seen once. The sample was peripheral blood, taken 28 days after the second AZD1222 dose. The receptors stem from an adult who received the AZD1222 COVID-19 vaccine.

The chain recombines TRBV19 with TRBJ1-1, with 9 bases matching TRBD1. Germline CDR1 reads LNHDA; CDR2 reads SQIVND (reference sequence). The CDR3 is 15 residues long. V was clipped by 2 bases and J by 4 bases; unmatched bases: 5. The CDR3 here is CASSIRDRASTEAFF. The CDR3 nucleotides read TGTGCCAGTAGTATAAGGGACAGGGCGAGCACTGAAGCTTTCTTT. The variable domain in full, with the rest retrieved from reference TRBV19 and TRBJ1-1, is DGGITQSPKYLFRKEGQNVTLSCEQNLNHDAMYWYRQDPGQGLRLIYYSQIVNDFQKGDIAEGYSVSREKKESFPLTVTSAQKNPTAFYLCASSIRDRASTEAFFGQGTRLTVV.

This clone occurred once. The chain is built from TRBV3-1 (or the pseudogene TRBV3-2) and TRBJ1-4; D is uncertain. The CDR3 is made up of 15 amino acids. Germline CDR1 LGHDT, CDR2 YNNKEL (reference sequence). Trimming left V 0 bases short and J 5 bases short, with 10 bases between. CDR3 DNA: TGTGCCAGCAGCCAAGATCTGAGCGCGAATGAAAAACTGTTTTTT. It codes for CASSQDLSANEKLFF.

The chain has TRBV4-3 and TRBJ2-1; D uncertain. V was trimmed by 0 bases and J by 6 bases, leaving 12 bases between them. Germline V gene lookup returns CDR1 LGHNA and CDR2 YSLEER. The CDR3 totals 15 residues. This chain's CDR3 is CASSQERPEPNEQFF. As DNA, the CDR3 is TGCGCCAGCAGCCAAGAACGACCCGAACCCAATGAGCAGTTCTTC.

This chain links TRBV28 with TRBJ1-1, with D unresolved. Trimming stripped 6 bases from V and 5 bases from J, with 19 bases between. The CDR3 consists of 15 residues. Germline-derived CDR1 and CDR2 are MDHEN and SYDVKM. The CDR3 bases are TGTGCCAGCAGCCCGGCCGTTAGCAGGTCGACTGAAGCTTTCTTT. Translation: CASSPAVSRSTEAFF.

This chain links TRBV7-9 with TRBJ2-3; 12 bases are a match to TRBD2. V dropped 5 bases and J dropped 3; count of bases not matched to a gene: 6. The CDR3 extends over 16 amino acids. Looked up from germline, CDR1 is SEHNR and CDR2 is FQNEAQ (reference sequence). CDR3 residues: CASSETSGGGTDTQYF. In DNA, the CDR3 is TGTGCCAGCAGCGAGACTAGCGGGGGTGGAACAGATACGCAGTATTTT.

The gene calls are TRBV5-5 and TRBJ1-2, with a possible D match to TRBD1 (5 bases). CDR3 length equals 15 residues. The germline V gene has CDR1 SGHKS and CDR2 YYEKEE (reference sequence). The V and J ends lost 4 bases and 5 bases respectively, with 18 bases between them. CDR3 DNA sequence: TGTGCCAGCAGCGATGCAGGGTTCGCGGCGTATGGCTACACCTTC. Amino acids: CASSDAGFAAYGYTF.

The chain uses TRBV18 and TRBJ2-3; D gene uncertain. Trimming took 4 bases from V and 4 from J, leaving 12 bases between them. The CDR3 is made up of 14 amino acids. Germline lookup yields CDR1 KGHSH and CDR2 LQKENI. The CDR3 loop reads CASSLTWVSDTQYF. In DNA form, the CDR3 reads TGTGCCAGCTCACTTACCTGGGTTTCAGATACGCAGTATTTT.

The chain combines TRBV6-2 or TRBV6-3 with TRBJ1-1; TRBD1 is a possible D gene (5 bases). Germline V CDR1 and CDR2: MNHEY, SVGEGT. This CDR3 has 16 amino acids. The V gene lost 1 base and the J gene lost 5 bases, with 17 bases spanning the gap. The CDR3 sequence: CASSYLQPGGGTEAFF. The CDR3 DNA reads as TGTGCCAGCAGTTACTTACAACCTGGGGGGGGGACTGAAGCTTTCTTT.

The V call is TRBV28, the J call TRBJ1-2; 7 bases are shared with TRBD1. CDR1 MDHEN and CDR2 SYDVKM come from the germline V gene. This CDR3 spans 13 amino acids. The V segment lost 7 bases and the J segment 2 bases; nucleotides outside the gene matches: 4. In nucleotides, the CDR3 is TGTGCCAGCACAGACAGGGTAAACTATGGCTACACCTTC. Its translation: CASTDRVNYGYTF.

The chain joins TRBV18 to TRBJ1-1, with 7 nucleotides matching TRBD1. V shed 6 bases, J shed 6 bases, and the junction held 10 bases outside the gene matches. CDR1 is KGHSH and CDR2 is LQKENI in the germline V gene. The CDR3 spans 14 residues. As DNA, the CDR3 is TGTGCCAGCTCCCCGAGTAGGGGGCTGGCTGAAGCTTTCTTT. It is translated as CASSPSRGLAEAFF.

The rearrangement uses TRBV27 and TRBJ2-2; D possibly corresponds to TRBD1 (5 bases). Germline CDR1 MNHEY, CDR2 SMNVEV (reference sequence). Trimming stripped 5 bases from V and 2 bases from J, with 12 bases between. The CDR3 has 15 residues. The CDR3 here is CASSTRTINTGELFF. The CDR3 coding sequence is TGTGCCAGCAGTACAAGGACAATCAACACCGGGGAGCTGTTTTTT.

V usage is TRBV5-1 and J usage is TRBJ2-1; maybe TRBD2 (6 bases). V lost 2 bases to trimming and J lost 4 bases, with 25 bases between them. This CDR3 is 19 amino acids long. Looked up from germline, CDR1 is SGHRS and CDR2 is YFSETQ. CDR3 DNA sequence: TGCGCCAGCAGCTTTCCGGGACTGGATGGGAACTGGGAGTACAATGAGCAGTTCTTC. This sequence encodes CASSFPGLDGNWEYNEQFF.

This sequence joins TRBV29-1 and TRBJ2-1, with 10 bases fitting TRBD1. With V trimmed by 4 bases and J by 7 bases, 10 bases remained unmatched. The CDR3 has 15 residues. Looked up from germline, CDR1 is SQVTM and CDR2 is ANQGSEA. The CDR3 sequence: CSVGDDGQGVNEQFF. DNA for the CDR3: TGCAGCGTTGGGGATGATGGACAGGGGGTAAATGAGCAGTTCTTC.

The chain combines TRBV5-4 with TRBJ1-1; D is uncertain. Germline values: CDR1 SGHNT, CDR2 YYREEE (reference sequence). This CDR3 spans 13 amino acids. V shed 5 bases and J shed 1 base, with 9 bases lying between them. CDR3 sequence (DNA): TGTGCCAGCAGTCAAAGTAGGAACACTGAAGCTTTCTTT. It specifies CASSQSRNTEAFF.

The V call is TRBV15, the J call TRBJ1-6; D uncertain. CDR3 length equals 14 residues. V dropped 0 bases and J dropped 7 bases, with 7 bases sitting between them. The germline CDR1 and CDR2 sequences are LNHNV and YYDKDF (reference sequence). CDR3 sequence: CATSRDGGNSPLHF. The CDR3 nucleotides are TGTGCCACCAGCAGAGACGGAGGAAATTCACCCCTCCACTTT.

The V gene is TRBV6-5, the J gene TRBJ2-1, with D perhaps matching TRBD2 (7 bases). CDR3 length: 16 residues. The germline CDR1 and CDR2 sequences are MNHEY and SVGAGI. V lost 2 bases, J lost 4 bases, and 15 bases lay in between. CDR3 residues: CASSYSGGGIYNEQFF. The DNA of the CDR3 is TGTGCCAGCAGTTACAGTGGCGGGGGCATATACAATGAGCAGTTCTTC.

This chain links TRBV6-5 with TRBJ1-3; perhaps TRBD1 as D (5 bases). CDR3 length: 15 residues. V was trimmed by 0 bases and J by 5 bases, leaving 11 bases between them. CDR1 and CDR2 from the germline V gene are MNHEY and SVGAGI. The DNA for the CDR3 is TGTGCCAGCAGTTACTCAACAGGCCTACGAAACACCATATATTTT. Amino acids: CASSYSTGLRNTIYF.

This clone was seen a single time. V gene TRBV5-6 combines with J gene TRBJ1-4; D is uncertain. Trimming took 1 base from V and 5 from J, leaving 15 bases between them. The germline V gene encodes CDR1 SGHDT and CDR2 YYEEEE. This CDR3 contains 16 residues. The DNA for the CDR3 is TGTGCCAGCAGCTTGAGGACCCTTCTGGACAATGAAAAACTGTTTTTT. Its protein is CASSLRTLLDNEKLFF.